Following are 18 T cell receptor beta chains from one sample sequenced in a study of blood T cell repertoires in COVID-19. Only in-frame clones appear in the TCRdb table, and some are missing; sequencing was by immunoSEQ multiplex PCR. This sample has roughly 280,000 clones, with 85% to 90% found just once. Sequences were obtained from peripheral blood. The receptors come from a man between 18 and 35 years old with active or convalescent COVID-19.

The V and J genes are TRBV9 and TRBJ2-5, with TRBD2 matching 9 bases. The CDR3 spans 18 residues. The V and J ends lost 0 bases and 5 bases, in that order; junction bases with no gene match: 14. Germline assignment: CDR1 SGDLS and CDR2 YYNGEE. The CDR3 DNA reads TGTGCCAGCAGCGTAGGTAGCGGGGGACCCACTATGTGGGAGACCCAGTACTTC. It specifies CASSVGSGGPTMWETQYF.

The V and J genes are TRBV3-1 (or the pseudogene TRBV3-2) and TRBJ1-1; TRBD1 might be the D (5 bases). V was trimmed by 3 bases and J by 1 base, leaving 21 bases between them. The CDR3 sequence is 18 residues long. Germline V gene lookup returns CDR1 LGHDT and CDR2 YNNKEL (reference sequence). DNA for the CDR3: TGTGCCAGCAGCCATCACTCAGGAGGGGAATCCACGAACACTGAAGCTTTCTTT. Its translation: CASSHHSGGESTNTEAFF.

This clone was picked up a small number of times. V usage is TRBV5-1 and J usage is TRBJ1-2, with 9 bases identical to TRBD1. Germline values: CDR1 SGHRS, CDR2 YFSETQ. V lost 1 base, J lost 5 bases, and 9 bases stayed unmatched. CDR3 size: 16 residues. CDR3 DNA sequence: TGCGCCAGCAGCTTGAGGCTACAGGGGGCCTTTTATGGCTACACCTTC. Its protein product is CASSLRLQGAFYGYTF.

The chain's CDR3 is CASRETSGGVDTQYF. As DNA, the CDR3 is TGTGCCAGCAGGGAGACTAGCGGGGGTGTAGATACGCAGTATTTT. The gene calls are TRBV2 and TRBJ2-3; TRBD2 aligns across 12 bases. Trimming cost V 6 bases and J 5 bases; bases outside gene matches: 6. The germline V gene has CDR1 SNHLY and CDR2 FYNNEI. The CDR3 is 15 residues long.

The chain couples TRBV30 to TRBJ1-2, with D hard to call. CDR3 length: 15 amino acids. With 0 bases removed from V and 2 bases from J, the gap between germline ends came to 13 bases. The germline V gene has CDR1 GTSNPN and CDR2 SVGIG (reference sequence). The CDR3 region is CAWSVQVGRNYGYTF. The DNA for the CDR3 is TGTGCCTGGAGTGTTCAGGTGGGCAGGAACTATGGCTACACCTTC.

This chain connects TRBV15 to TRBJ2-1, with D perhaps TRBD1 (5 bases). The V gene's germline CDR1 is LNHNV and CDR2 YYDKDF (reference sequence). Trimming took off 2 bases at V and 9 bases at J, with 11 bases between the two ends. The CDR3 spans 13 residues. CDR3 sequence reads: CATSRFQGTEQFF. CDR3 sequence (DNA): TGTGCCACCAGCAGATTCCAGGGTACTGAGCAGTTCTTC.

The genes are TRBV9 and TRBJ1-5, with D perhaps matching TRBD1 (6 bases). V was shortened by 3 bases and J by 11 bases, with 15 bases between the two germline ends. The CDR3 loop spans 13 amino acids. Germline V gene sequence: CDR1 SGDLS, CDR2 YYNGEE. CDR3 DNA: TGTGCCAGCAGCGCACCGGGACAACTCGCCCAGCATTTT. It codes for CASSAPGQLAQHF.

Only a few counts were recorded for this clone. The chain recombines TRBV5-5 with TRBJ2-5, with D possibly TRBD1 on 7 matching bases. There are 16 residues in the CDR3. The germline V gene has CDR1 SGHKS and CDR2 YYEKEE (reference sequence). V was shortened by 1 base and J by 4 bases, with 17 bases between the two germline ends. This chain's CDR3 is CASSLRWQGGGETQYF. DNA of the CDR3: TGTGCCAGCAGCTTGCGGTGGCAGGGGGGAGGAGAGACCCAGTACTTC. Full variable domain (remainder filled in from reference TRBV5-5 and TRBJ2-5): DAGVTQSPTHLIKTRGQQVTLRCSPISGHKSVSWYQQVLGQGPQFIFQYYEKEERGRGNFPDRFSARQFPNYSSELNVNALLLGDSALYLCASSLRWQGGGETQYFGPGTRLLVL.

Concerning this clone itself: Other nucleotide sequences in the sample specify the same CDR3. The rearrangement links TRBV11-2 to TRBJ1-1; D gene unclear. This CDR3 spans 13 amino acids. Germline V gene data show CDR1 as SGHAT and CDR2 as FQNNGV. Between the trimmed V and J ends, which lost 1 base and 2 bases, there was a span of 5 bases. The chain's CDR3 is CASSLGVNTEAFF. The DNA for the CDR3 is TGTGCCAGCAGCTTAGGCGTTAACACTGAAGCTTTCTTT. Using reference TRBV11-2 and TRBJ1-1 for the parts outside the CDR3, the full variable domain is EAGVAQSPRYKIIEKRQSVAFWCNPISGHATLYWYQQILGQGPKLLIQFQNNGVVDDSQLPKDRFSAERLKGVDSTLKIQPAKLEDSAVYLCASSLGVNTEAFFGQGTRLTVV.

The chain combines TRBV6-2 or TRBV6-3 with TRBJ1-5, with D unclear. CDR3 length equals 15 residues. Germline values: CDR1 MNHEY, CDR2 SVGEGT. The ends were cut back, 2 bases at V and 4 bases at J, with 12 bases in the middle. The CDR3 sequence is CASSYATAGNQPQHF. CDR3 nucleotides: TGTGCCAGCAGTTACGCAACAGCCGGAAATCAGCCCCAGCATTTT.

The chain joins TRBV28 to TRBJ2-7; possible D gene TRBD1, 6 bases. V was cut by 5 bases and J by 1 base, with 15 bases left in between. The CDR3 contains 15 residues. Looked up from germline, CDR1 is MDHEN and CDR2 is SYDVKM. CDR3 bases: TGTGCCAGCAGTCCCCTCAGGGGAGCGTCCTACGAGCAGTACTTC. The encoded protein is CASSPLRGASYEQYF.

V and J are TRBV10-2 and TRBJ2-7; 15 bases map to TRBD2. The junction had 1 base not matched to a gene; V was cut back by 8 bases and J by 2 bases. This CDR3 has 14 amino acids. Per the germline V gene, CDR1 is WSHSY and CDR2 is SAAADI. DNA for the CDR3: TGCGCCAGCCGGACTAGCGGGGGGGCCTACGAGCAGTACTTC. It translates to CASRTSGGAYEQYF.

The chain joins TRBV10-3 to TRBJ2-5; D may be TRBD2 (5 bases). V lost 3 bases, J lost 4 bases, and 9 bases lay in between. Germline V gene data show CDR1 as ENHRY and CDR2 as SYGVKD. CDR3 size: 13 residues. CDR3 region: CAISDGVPETQYF. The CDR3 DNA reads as TGTGCCATCAGTGACGGGGTCCCAGAGACCCAGTACTTC.

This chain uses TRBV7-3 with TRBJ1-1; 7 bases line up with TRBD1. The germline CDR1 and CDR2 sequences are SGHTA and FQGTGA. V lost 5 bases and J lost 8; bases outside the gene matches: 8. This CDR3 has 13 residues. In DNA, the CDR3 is TGTGCCAGCAGCCCTCGACAGGGCCTAGAAGCTTTCTTT. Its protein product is CASSPRQGLEAFF. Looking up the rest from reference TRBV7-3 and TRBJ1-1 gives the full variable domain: GAGVSQTPSNKVTEKGKYVELRCDPISGHTALYWYRQSLGQGPEFLIYFQGTGAADDSGLPNDRFFAVRPEGSVSTLKIQRTERGDSAVYLCASSPRQGLEAFFGQGTRLTVV.

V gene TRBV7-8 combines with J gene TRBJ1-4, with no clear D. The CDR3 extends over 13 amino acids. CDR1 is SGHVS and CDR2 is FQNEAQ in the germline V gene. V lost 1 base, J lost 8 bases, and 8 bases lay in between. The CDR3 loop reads CASSLVDGEKLFF. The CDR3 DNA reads TGTGCCAGCAGCTTAGTAGACGGGGAAAAACTGTTTTTT.

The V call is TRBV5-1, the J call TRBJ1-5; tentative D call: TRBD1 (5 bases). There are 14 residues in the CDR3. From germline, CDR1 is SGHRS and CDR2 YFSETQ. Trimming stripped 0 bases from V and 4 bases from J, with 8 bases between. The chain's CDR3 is CASSLGDRNQPQHF. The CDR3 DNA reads TGCGCCAGCAGCTTGGGAGACAGAAATCAGCCCCAGCATTTT.

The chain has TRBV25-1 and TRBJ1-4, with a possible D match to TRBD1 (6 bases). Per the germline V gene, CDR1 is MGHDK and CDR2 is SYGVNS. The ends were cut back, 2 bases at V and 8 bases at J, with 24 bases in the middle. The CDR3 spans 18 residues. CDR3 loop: CASSEIWGRGGRGEKLFF. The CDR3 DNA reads TGTGCCAGCAGTGAAATTTGGGGCCGAGGGGGAAGGGGCGAAAAACTGTTTTTT.

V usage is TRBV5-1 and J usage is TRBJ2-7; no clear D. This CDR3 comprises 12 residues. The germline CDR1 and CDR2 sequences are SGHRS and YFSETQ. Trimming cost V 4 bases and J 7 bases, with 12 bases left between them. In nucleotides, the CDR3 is TGCGCCAGCAGCCCCCCGAGAGGAGAGCAGTACTTC. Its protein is CASSPPRGEQYF.